This TCR beta chain came from a study of blood T cells in healthy people across ages (dated by TCRdb to between 2014 and 2017). For the wider study: In model experiments, template switching captured about one uniquely barcoded TCR beta cDNA molecule for every two T cells. To track age-related changes in TCR beta repertoire diversity, the study relied on deep sequencing normalized with unique cDNA molecular identifiers. Four age groups were formed from the donors: young (average about 16 years), middle-aged (just under 40), aged (over 55) and long-lived (more than 75). To avoid experimental bias, donors of different ages were randomly spread across the sequencing lanes. The study analyzed two additional independent replicas of 1 million unique cDNA reads from the same blood draw for two donors, one aged 18 to 29 and one aged 80 or older.

About this clonotype: The antigen it recognizes is unknown. The record has no base qualities; no much larger clone is one base away.

Systemically healthy Caucasian individuals from Russia, over 30 in total and aged about 6 to 95 years, were included as donors. Each donor gave roughly 11 milliliters of peripheral blood, drawn into EDTA-treated Vacutainer tubes. Ficoll-Paque density-gradient centrifugation was used to isolate PBMCs, with at least 6.5 million per sample. Total RNA, at least 6 micrograms per sample, was extracted from PBMCs with Trizol reagent. The percentages of naive CD45RAhigh/CD27high T cells were determined by flow cytometry on a PBMC aliquot from every donor. General findings and caveats noted by the study authors: Because the CMV infection status of the donors was unknown, age-related changes in expanded clonotypes may potentially have been confounded. As age increased, observed TCR beta diversity per million T cells dropped in a roughly linear way, and a significant reduction was already evident by age 40. Conclusive comparison of naive and antigen-experienced compartments was prevented by the profiling of bulk unsorted PBMCs. The long-lived group showed more naive CD4+ T cells, fewer expanded clones and increased TCR diversity than the aged group, suggesting age selection. Observed TCR beta diversity correlated strongly with the percentage of naive T cells measured by flow cytometry. Estimates of total diversity based on one million sequenced T cells were considered lower bounds and underestimates.

The library was generated by 5' RACE. The data were produced on an Illumina HiSeq 2500. A second roughly 7 to 11 cycle PCR used a sample-barcoded 5' primer and a J-beta primer mix. A unique molecular identifier was introduced onto each TCR beta cDNA molecule by a template-switch 5' adaptor carrying 12 random nucleotides. Each sample yielded at least 3 million CDR3-containing paired-end reads. All of the RNA was converted into first-strand cDNA using the Mint cDNA synthesis kit, with a TRBC-specific oligonucleotide serving as the primer. All cDNA was treated with uracil-DNA glycosylase and then went through a first 18-cycle PCR with the universal primers M1SS and BC2_uni_R. For the original study's pipeline: Normalization of each sample was performed by random selection of 1 million high-quality reads, each carrying a distinct molecular identifier. Reads sharing molecular identifiers were discarded rather than binned into consensus sequences. CDR3 identification, clonotype clustering and error correction used MiTCR with a Q25 quality threshold and the strictest error-elimination algorithm. A nonparametric unseen species model with Euler transformation was used to estimate lower-bound total TCR beta diversity. TCRdb ran its own pipeline on the public reads, namely fastp trimming at Q25 and MiXCR clone calling, and kept in-frame beta chains. Merged by CDR3 protein, the rows form single entries marked with the most common genes and DNA. The V and J calls and clone size come from TCRdb's table, not from the authors' own analysis. The sample table holds 500,000 to 600,000 distinct CDR3 sequences, of which roughly 28% were seen once. Less than 20% of the sample is taken by the ten largest.

Based on the germline V gene, the CDR1 and CDR2 sequences are SGHDN and FVKESK. Including cysteine and phenylalanine, the CDR3 has 16 amino acids. Only CDR3 DNA remains: 48 bases, in frame from the first base. Relative to germline, V is missing 5 bases and J is missing 2 bases, with 9 bases of the junction outside any gene match. The sequenced sample was blood. The rearrangement joined TRBV14 to TRBJ1-2; 9 of the junction bases match TRBD1. This receptor was taken from a woman in her sixties or seventies in good health. DNA sequence: TGTGCCAGCAGCGTATGGCCGGGACAGGGCAACTATGGCTACACCTTC. This yields the protein CASSVWPGQGNYGYTF.